This T cell receptor beta chain comes out of a study of blood T cell repertoires in COVID-19 (dated by TCRdb to 2018 to 2020). As for the study more broadly: Collaborator samples came from the United States, Italy and Spain and covered acute and convalescent phases of COVID-19. HLA class I and class II types, where available, came from metadata supplied by the sample provider rather than from assay-based typing. The samples were drawn from two sources: the first 160 participants of the ongoing ImmuneRACE study, and over 1,000 subjects contributed by 6 global collaborators. The material from the prospective study consisted of cDNA or gDNA derived from T cells, B-cell-depleted T cells, or PBMCs. A de-identified subject ID, COVID-19 status, age in years and sex were almost always included in the sample metadata. The repertoires were released in a freely available public database intended as a resource for research on the immune response to SARS-CoV-2. Deeply sampled blood TCRbeta repertoires from subjects exposed to, actively infected with, or recovered from COVID-19 were included in the dataset. General findings and caveats noted by the study authors: Clinical and demographic metadata were provided uncurated, with the amount varying by source and participant.

The immunoSEQ Assay, a bias-controlled multiplex PCR, was used to amplify TCRbeta CDR3 regions from genomic DNA. Per the authors' processing: The number of nucleated cells in each sample was estimated by amplification of reference gene primers within the assay. To quantify the absolute abundance of each unique TCRbeta CDR3 rearrangement, sequence reads were collapsed and filtered. For each sample, productive Simpson clonality was calculated as the square root of Simpson's diversity index across productive rearrangements. In TCRdb, the immuneACCESS table is reduced to in-frame sequences with V and J assigned. These tables do not hold every clone; where another copy was compared, an unresolved V gene accounts for under half, and the others remain unexplained. D and trimming come from the DNA, and the V and J calls and clone size come from that table. This sample holds more than 150,000 clones; about 86% were observed only once. The top ten clonotypes cover 0.99% of the sample.

The V end gives up 7 bases and the J end 7 bases, leaving 15 bases in the junction not matched to a gene. CDR1 SGHTA and CDR2 FQGNSA are derived from the germline V gene. The CDR3 measures 16 amino acids from cysteine to phenylalanine. CDR3 DNA only is kept here, 48 bases in frame from base 1. Each collaborating institution followed its own protocols to collect whole blood in K2EDTA tubes. Collaborator samples were shipped for TCRbeta analysis as frozen whole blood, isolated PBMCs, or DNA extracted from either sample type. Comments on this clone: It lacks a known antigen. No much larger clone is present one base from it, and per-base qualities are unavailable.

The chain links TRBV7-2 with TRBJ2-3, and 9 bases in between align with TRBD2. Sequenced sample: peripheral blood. This clonotype originated in a man between 18 and 29 years old with acute or convalescent COVID-19. At the DNA level, the sequence is TGTGCCAGCAACCTCGGACTAGCGCAATCGCTCTATACGCAGTATTTT. It specifies CASNLGLAQSLYTQYF.